Listed below are T cell receptor beta chains from one sample, sequenced in a study of blood T cell repertoires in COVID-19. Clones were sequenced by immunoSEQ multiplex PCR, and TCRdb holds only the in-frame ones, with some missing. The sample has about 35,000 clones, approximately 85% seen once; the top ten hold around 45%. Source material: peripheral blood. Receptors originate from a man aged 55 to 70 with active or convalescent COVID-19. CDR3s include the opening cysteine and the closing phenylalanine or tryptophan. A D gene is named only where the DNA matches it firmly. The size entry is marked missing in some rows and otherwise reads once, few, many or a size class.

TRBJ1-5 | . | TRBV24-1 | . | TGTGCCACCAGTGATCCCAGGGCGGGCAATCAGCCCCAGCATTTT | CATSDPRAGNQPQHF
TRBJ2-5 | . | TRBV6-5 | TRBD2 | TGTGCCAGCAACGGGGGAGGGCCCGTTGTGACCCAGTACTTC | CASNGGGPVVTQYF
TRBJ1-5 | . | TRBV6-4 | TRBD1 | TGTGCCAGCAGTCCCGGGACAGGGGCCATCAATCAGCCCCAGCATTTT | CASSPGTGAINQPQHF
TRBJ2-1 | . | TRBV11-3 | TRBD2 | TGTGCCAGCAGAAAAGGGTCGGCTAGCGGGAGACGGGAGCAGTTCTTC | CASRKGSASGRREQFF
TRBJ2-1 | . | TRBV19 | . | TGTGCCAGTAGGGGGGGAAGTGGTCGATACAATGAGCAGTTCTTC | CASRGGSGRYNEQFF
TRBJ1-6 | . | TRBV15 | . | TGTGCCACCAGCAGAGACTCCCCACCAGGGGCACCCCTCCACTTT | CATSRDSPPGAPLHF
TRBJ1-2 | once | TRBV24-1 | TRBD1 | TGTGCCACCAGTGATGCCGGGACAGGCCTAACTGACTACACCTTC | CATSDAGTGLTDYTF
TRBJ2-3 | once | TRBV9 | TRBD2 | TGTGCCAGCAGCGCGGGACTAGCGCGCACAGATACGCAGTATTTT | CASSAGLARTDTQYF
TRBJ1-2 | . | TRBV28 | . | TGTGCCAGCAGTTTAACAGCCAGAAGGAATGGCTACACCTTC | CASSLTARRNGYTF
TRBJ2-1 | . | TRBV5-4 | . | TGTGCCAGCGGACAAACGGGGGGCAAATACAATGAGCAGTTCTTC | CASGQTGGKYNEQFF
TRBJ1-5 | . | TRBV19 | . | TGTGCCAGTAGTATAGTAGGCCCCCGGAGTAATCAGCCCCAGCATTTT | CASSIVGPRSNQPQHF
TRBJ2-1 | . | TRBV5-6 | . | TGTGCCAGCAGCTTGCTCCGGGACAATGAGCAGTTCTTC | CASSLLRDNEQFF
TRBJ1-1 | few | TRBV19 | . | TGTGCCAGTAGTGCCGGACGGGGAGGGGTCACTGAAGCTTTCTTT | CASSAGRGGVTEAFF
TRBJ1-2 | . | TRBV5-4 | TRBD1 | TGTGCCAGCAGCTTCGGACAGGATGGCTACACCTTC | CASSFGQDGYTF
TRBJ2-2 | . | TRBV27 | TRBD1 | TGTGCCAGCAGTTTAGAGGGGGCCCCCGGGGAGCTGTTTTTT | CASSLEGAPGELFF
TRBJ2-5 | . | TRBV19 | . | TGTGCCAGTACGAACAGCAAAGAAGAGACCCAGTACTTC | CASTNSKEETQYF
TRBJ2-5 | . | TRBV6-2/TRBV6-3 | TRBD2 | TGTGCCAGCAGTCTTCTGACTAGCGGAGGGCAAGAGACCCAGTACTTC | CASSLLTSGGQETQYF
TRBJ2-3 | . | TRBV15 | TRBD2 | TGTGCCACCAGCAGAGGCGGGGGACTAGCGGGTCTCACAGATACGCAGTATTTT | CATSRGGGLAGLTDTQYF
TRBJ1-1 | . | TRBV5-5 | . | TGTGCCAGCAGCGTGGACCTCCCACACCTAGCTTTCTTT | CASSVDLPHLAFF
TRBJ1-3 | . | TRBV28 | . | TGTGCCAGCAGTTTTGCGAGGGACACCTCTGGAAACACCATATATTTT | CASSFARDTSGNTIYF